The next 15 T cell receptor beta chains were all read from a single sample in a study of cytomegalovirus exposure and HLA in healthy donors. 13 Jbeta primers and 60 Vbeta primers were used for the PCR. The repertoire was sequenced with immunoSEQ multiplex PCR; TCRdb's copy has only in-frame clones and lacks some. This sample's clone table lists roughly 120,000 clones. Sequencing used PBMCs. These TCRs come from a man aged 30 to 45 in good health and CMV-seronegative.

The chain employs TRBV5-1 and TRBJ2-7; 9 nucleotides match TRBD1. Germline loops: CDR1 SGHRS, CDR2 YFSETQ. With V trimmed by 4 bases and J by 6 bases, 8 bases remained unmatched. The CDR3 totals 14 residues. The CDR3 here is CASSQTGTGSEQYF. CDR3 bases: TGCGCCAGCAGCCAAACCGGGACAGGGAGCGAGCAGTACTTC.

The chain combines TRBV7-9 with TRBJ2-1; a weak D match, TRBD2 (6 bases). CDR1 and CDR2 (germline): SEHNR, FQNEAQ (reference sequence). The CDR3 spans 18 residues. The ends were cut back, 5 bases at V and 1 base at J, with 21 bases in the middle. CDR3 bases: TGTGCCAGCAGCCCCAATCGAGGGGACTTGAGGTCCTACAATGAGCAGTTCTTC. Amino acids: CASSPNRGDLRSYNEQFF.

The chain recombines TRBV27 with TRBJ2-7; D uncertain. Germline lookup yields CDR1 MNHEY and CDR2 SMNVEV (reference sequence). The CDR3 contains 14 residues. V lost 4 bases to trimming and J lost 0 bases, with 10 bases between them. This CDR3 reads CASSYFRSSYEQYF. CDR3 DNA: TGTGCCAGCAGTTACTTTAGGAGCTCCTACGAGCAGTACTTC.

The rearrangement links TRBV7-3 to TRBJ2-2; TRBD2 matches 13 bases. Germline V gene lookup returns CDR1 SGHTA and CDR2 FQGTGA. Unmatched junction bases numbered 11, after V lost 5 bases and J lost 5 bases. This CDR3 is 18 amino acids long. The CDR3 is CASSDPGLAGHTTGELFF. The CDR3 DNA follows: TGTGCCAGCAGCGATCCGGGACTAGCGGGACATACTACCGGGGAGCTGTTTTTT.

The chain links TRBV27 to TRBJ2-7, with TRBD2 matching over 7 bases. V trimming: 6 bases; J trimming: 5 bases; junction bases outside the gene matches: 13. CDR3 length equals 15 residues. Germline V gene lookup returns CDR1 MNHEY and CDR2 SMNVEV (reference sequence). The CDR3 DNA follows: TGTGCCAGCAGCACCGTGGGCGGGAGTATCGACGAGCAGTACTTC. Protein sequence: CASSTVGGSIDEQYF.

CDR3 sequence (DNA): TGCGCCAGCAGCCAAGGGCTGGGGCTCTACGAGCAGTACTTC. This gives the protein CASSQGLGLYEQYF. This sequence joins TRBV4-3 and TRBJ2-7; a possible D gene is TRBD1 (5 bases). CDR1 is LGHNA and CDR2 is YSLEER in the germline V gene. V lost 1 base and J 3 bases, leaving 10 bases between the germline ends. The CDR3 totals 14 residues.

The V and J genes are TRBV4-1 and TRBJ1-4, with 8 bases matching TRBD1. There are 16 residues in the CDR3. Germline CDR1 reads MGHRA; CDR2 reads YSYEKL. J was trimmed by 7 bases and V by 3 bases; bases with no gene match: 10. CDR3 sequence (DNA): TGCGCCAGCAGCCACAAACGAGGACAGGGAAGTGAAAAACTGTTTTTT. Its protein product is CASSHKRGQGSEKLFF.

J is TRBJ2-2 and V is TRBV25-1, with 8 bases aligning to TRBD1. The V gene end was trimmed by 2 bases and the J gene end by 6 bases; junction bases not matched to a gene: 8. CDR1 and CDR2 from the germline V gene are MGHDK and SYGVNS. The CDR3 is 16 residues long. For the CDR3, the DNA is TGTGCCAGCAGTGAAACGGACAGGGAGAGGGCCGGGGAGCTGTTTTTT. Its protein is CASSETDRERAGELFF.

This rearrangement joins TRBV4-2 to TRBJ2-3; D is unresolved. Germline CDR1 is LGHNA and CDR2 is YNFKEQ. This CDR3 contains 13 residues. V lost 4 bases and J 5 bases, leaving 10 bases between the germline ends. CDR3 DNA: TGTGCCAGCAGCCGCGATCCCCGAGATACGCAGTATTTT. This encodes CASSRDPRDTQYF.

V and J are TRBV5-1 and TRBJ2-5; 12 bases are shared with TRBD2. Unmatched junction bases numbered 1, after V lost 5 bases and J lost 5 bases. CDR1 and CDR2 from the germline V gene are SGHRS and YFSETQ. This CDR3 spans 13 amino acids. CDR3: CASRLAGGETQYF. The CDR3 DNA reads TGCGCCAGCAGACTAGCGGGAGGTGAGACCCAGTACTTC.

The gene calls are TRBV7-9 and TRBJ2-7; 15 bases line up with TRBD2. Germline V gene lookup returns CDR1 SEHNR and CDR2 FQNEAQ (reference sequence). J lost 2 bases, V lost 5 bases, and 4 bases had no gene match. The CDR3 is 16 residues long. CDR3 protein: CASSPGLAGGAYEQYF. For the CDR3, the DNA is TGTGCCAGCAGCCCGGGACTAGCGGGAGGTGCCTACGAGCAGTACTTC.

The V and J genes are TRBV27 and TRBJ2-7; tentative D call: TRBD1 (5 bases). CDR1 and CDR2 from the germline V gene are MNHEY and SMNVEV (reference sequence). V was trimmed by 6 bases and J by 2 bases, leaving 14 bases between them. The CDR3 consists of 14 residues. CDR3: CASRLGLQAYEQYF. CDR3 sequence (DNA): TGTGCCAGCAGGCTGGGCCTACAGGCCTACGAGCAGTACTTC.

This chain joins TRBV7-2 and TRBJ2-2, with TRBD2 matching 7 bases. CDR3 length equals 16 residues. Germline V gene data show CDR1 as SGHTA and CDR2 as FQGNSA. Trimming cost V 1 base and J 1 base; bases outside gene matches: 3. The CDR3 here is CASSLVPSGNTGELFF. The DNA for the CDR3 is TGTGCCAGCAGCTTAGTTCCTAGCGGGAACACCGGGGAGCTGTTTTTT.

The CDR3 protein is CSVERDGGWQFF. CDR3 in DNA: TGCAGCGTCGAGCGGGACGGTGGCTGGCAGTTCTTC. The chain recombines TRBV29-1 with TRBJ2-1, with TRBD2 identical over 7 bases. The CDR3 loop spans 12 amino acids. The germline gives CDR1 SQVTM, CDR2 ANQGSEA. Trimming removed 6 bases from V and 12 bases from J; junction bases left unmatched: 11.

V usage is TRBV6-1 and J usage is TRBJ2-7, with a weak D call TRBD1 (5 bases). This CDR3 region has 14 residues. Per germline, CDR1 MNHNS and CDR2 SASEGT. With 0 bases removed from V and 3 bases from J, the gap between germline ends came to 9 bases. The CDR3: CASSEAPTDYEQYF. The CDR3 DNA is TGTGCCAGCAGTGAAGCCCCGACAGACTACGAGCAGTACTTC.